This T cell receptor beta chain was sequenced in a study of T cells in Graves' hyperthyroidism and ophthalmopathy (dated by TCRdb to the late 2010s). Study-level background: Peripheral blood was collected at initial diagnosis, before any treatment. To identify distinguishing TCR V-J signatures, a discovery cohort of 100 patients was used, comprising fewer than 45 with Graves' ophthalmopathy and around 57 with stable Graves' hyperthyroidism. Thyroid tissue and blood T-cell repertoires from about six Graves' hyperthyroidism patients were also compared in the study. TCR Vbeta CDR3 sequencing of some 140 peripheral blood samples (over 40 ophthalmopathy, 75 to 85 hyperthyroidism and roughly 17 progressor patients) is reported in the paper. After blood sampling, hyperthyroidism patients were treated with methimazole at a starting dose of 30 mg daily, and ophthalmopathy patients were treated with high-dose intravenous methylprednisolone. The 90 to 100 discovery patients were randomly divided into training and test sets at a 7:3 ratio. Prospective prediction of ophthalmopathy was tested in an independent validation cohort consisting of some 19 hyperthyroidism patients and over 15 patients who later progressed to ophthalmopathy. Study-level results and caveats: Blood samples also contained most of the expanded thyroid clonotypes (frequency above 0.001), which suggests that blood repertoires may reflect thyroid immune responses. During validation, the model predicted progression to ophthalmopathy a median of approximately six months ahead of onset, with approximately 70% sensitivity and 72% to 80% specificity. In cross-validation, a model built on a 13 V-J signature told ophthalmopathy apart from stable hyperthyroidism with 87.88% sensitivity and 81% to 82% specificity, and in testing the same model reached 80%/75%. No statistical method was used to set the sample size in advance, and investigators knew the group allocation.

TCR beta CDR3 regions were amplified from RNA transcripts. For the first round of RT-PCR on the TCR CDR3, the HTBI primer set was used together with the Qiagen OneStep RT-PCR kit. Libraries were constructed in a second round of multiplex PCR, after which size selection and purification were carried out. The libraries were sequenced on an Illumina HiSeq2000 using paired-end 100 bp reads. The authors' pipeline ran thus. SOAPnuke was used to process the raw data, throwing out any read that contained adapters or uncalled bases, had a mean Phred below 15, or lacked an exact constant-primer or identifier match. COPE v1.2.5 was used to merge the high-quality paired reads, and each unique nucleotide sequence was defined as a clonotype. MiTCR v1.1 was used to align the clonotypes against IMGT TRBV, TRBD and TRBJ reference segments. Only V-J combinations with frequency above 0.0001, covering 99% to 99.2% of repertoires, were analysed. A TCS score was defined as the ratio of F50 (clonal expansion) to E x V (chaos), with BLOSUM62-based TCRdist applied between CDR3 peptides within each V-J. Welch's t-statistics and random forest reduced around 520 V-J features to 13, which were used in a naive Bayes classifier (R e1071). TCRdb took the public reads, trimmed them with fastp at Q25, ran MiXCR for clone calling and kept in-frame beta chains. Every entry covers one CDR3 protein and lists the most common genes and DNA from its rows. TCRdb, not the original authors, processed these V and J calls. The sample data list 300,000 to 350,000 distinct CDR3 sequences, and roughly 14% of these were observed just once. Around 23% of the sample is in the top ten clones.

Stable Graves' hyperthyroidism was defined as the absence of progression to ophthalmopathy over 18 months of follow-up. The hyperthyroidism patients were between 18 and 65 years old and newly diagnosed, with a disease duration of less than 2 months. The study excluded patients with uncontrolled infections, other autoimmune diseases, pregnancy or lactation. Diagnoses were based on clinical symptoms, serum thyroxine and TRAb, thyroid ultrasound and orbital computed tomography. Ficoll-Paque density gradient centrifugation was used to isolate PBMCs from around 10 ml of fresh peripheral blood. Total RNA was extracted with Trizol reagent, and quality was checked on an Agilent 2100 Bioanalyzer. This clonotype was observed a handful of times. Its antigen remains unidentified. Base qualities are not at hand, and no much larger clone is one base apart. The TCR comes from a woman between 25 and 40 years old with Graves' hyperthyroidism. Sequencing was carried out using blood.

The DNA reads TGTGCCAGCAGTCTCCGGGACGGTGTCTCTGGAAACACCATATATTTT. The encoded protein is CASSLRDGVSGNTIYF. This sequence uses TRBV6-2 or TRBV6-3 and TRBJ1-3, and perhaps TRBD1 as D gene, on 5 matching bases. Measured from the cysteine to the phenylalanine, the CDR3 is 16 residues long. The DNA shown is the 48-base CDR3, in frame from base 1. A distance of 14 bases separates the germline ends of V and J, which lose 5 bases and 0 bases respectively. The CDR1 and CDR2 encoded by the germline V gene are MNHEY and SVGEGT.